These 20 T cell receptor beta chains share one sample of origin, sequenced in a study of shared clonotypes between healthy human individuals. Sequencing used immunoSEQ multiplex PCR; TCRdb keeps in-frame clones, though not all of them. Here the sample spans about 2.3 million clones, under 95% being singletons. Sequenced input: naive CD4+ T cells from PBMCs. The subset is: CD45RA+ positively selected. Source of these receptors: a man younger than 35 in good health. Some clones in this sample may be carry-over from other donors' samples.

J is TRBJ1-2 and V is TRBV6-5; no firm D call. The CDR3 sequence is 16 residues long. V lost 0 bases and J 2 bases, leaving 13 bases between the germline ends. CDR1 and CDR2 (germline): MNHEY, SVGAGI. For the CDR3, the DNA is TGTGCCAGCAGTTACTCGAGGGCCTCATTAAACTATGGCTACACCTTC. Translating gives CASSYSRASLNYGYTF.

This clone has more than one count but fewer than ten. The chain recombines TRBV5-1 with TRBJ1-1; perhaps TRBD1 as D (5 bases). The CDR3 runs to 13 residues. The germline gives CDR1 SGHRS, CDR2 YFSETQ. V lost 7 bases, J lost 3 bases, and 13 bases lay in between. In DNA form, the CDR3 reads TGCGCCAGCCGAAGGACAAGGGACACTGAAGCTTTCTTT. Translating it yields CASRRTRDTEAFF.

The chain recombines TRBV28 with TRBJ2-7, with a possible D match to TRBD2 (6 bases). Germline V gene lookup returns CDR1 MDHEN and CDR2 SYDVKM. CDR3 length: 13 residues. V shed 3 bases and J shed 6 bases, with 12 bases lying between them. The CDR3 sequence is CASSFGGLSEQYF. The DNA of the CDR3 is TGTGCCAGCAGTTTCGGGGGTTTAAGCGAGCAGTACTTC.

This clone appeared once. The rearrangement joins TRBV11-3 to TRBJ2-7; 7 bases match TRBD2. Germline V gene sequence: CDR1 SGHNT, CDR2 YENEEA. Trimming took 3 bases from V and 2 from J; bases not matched to a gene: 4. The CDR3 contains 14 residues. CDR3 residues: CASSFGGSPYEQYF. The CDR3 nucleotides are TGTGCCAGCAGCTTTGGCGGGAGCCCCTACGAGCAGTACTTC.

CDR3 nucleotide sequence: TGTGCCAGCAGCTTGCTGGGACTAGCGGGAGGCCCCGCCACAGATACGCAGTATTTT. It is translated as CASSLLGLAGGPATDTQYF. The chain uses TRBV5-4 and TRBJ2-3; 15 positions match TRBD2. The V segment lost 1 base and the J segment 2 bases; nucleotides outside the gene matches: 8. The CDR3 covers 19 residues. Germline values: CDR1 SGHNT, CDR2 YYREEE (reference sequence).

This chain connects TRBV6-6 to TRBJ1-5; the D is unclear. Trimming left V 6 bases short and J 6 bases short, with 12 bases between. Germline assignment: CDR1 MNHNY and CDR2 SVGAGI (reference sequence). This CDR3 spans 13 amino acids. The CDR3 DNA sequence: TGTGCCAGCAGCCCAAGCGGGGTTCAGCCCCAGCATTTT. This translates into CASSPSGVQPQHF.

This clone appeared a few times. In the same sample, other DNA sequences code for this CDR3. V is TRBV11-2 and J is TRBJ1-1; 7 nucleotides agree with TRBD1. This CDR3 has 14 residues. The junction had 3 bases not matched to a gene; V was cut back by 5 bases and J by 0 bases. Germline V lookup: CDR1 SGHAT, CDR2 FQNNGV. CDR3 DNA sequence: TGTGCCAGCAGCCCAGACAGGGTGAACACTGAAGCTTTCTTT. Its protein product is CASSPDRVNTEAFF.

The chain couples TRBV4-2 to TRBJ2-5; D gene ambiguous. Germline CDR1 LGHNA, CDR2 YNFKEQ. This CDR3 spans 12 amino acids. V shed 6 bases and J shed 4 bases, with 9 bases lying between them. The CDR3 DNA is TGTGCCAGCAGAGATGGAACAGAGACCCAGTACTTC. Translating it yields CASRDGTETQYF.

This chain connects TRBV28 to TRBJ1-5; 8 bases align to TRBD1. J gave up 1 base and V 3 bases, and 14 bases lay outside the gene matches. The CDR3 sequence is 19 residues long. Germline CDR1 reads MDHEN; CDR2 reads SYDVKM. The CDR3: CASSFTDRGAGSSNQPQHF. DNA for the CDR3: TGTGCCAGCAGTTTCACCGACAGGGGCGCTGGTAGCAGCAATCAGCCCCAGCATTTT.

The V and J genes are TRBV7-6 and TRBJ2-3; 10 bases are shared with TRBD2. Trimming took 5 bases from V and 4 from J; bases not matched to a gene: 12. This CDR3 region has 17 residues. CDR1 and CDR2 from the germline V gene are SGHVS and FNYEAQ. CDR3 sequence reads: CASSQFTGTSVPDTQYF. In nucleotides, the CDR3 is TGTGCCAGCAGCCAATTCACCGGGACTAGCGTTCCAGATACGCAGTATTTT.

In DNA, the CDR3 is TGTGCCTCCCGACGGACAGGGAATAACTATGGCTACACCTTC. This encodes CASRRTGNNYGYTF. The chain recombines TRBV10-3 with TRBJ1-2, with 8 bases that match TRBD1. V was clipped by 11 bases and J by 1 base; unmatched bases: 9. The CDR3 sequence is 14 residues long. Germline V CDR1 and CDR2: ENHRY, SYGVKD.

The V and J genes are TRBV27 and TRBJ1-5; TRBD1 matches 7 bases. Germline-derived CDR1 and CDR2 are MNHEY and SMNVEV (reference sequence). The CDR3 totals 15 residues. After removal of 5 bases from V and 3 bases from J, the junction contained 7 bases not matched to a gene. The CDR3 DNA reads TGTGCCAGCAGTCGAAGACAGGGTAACAATCAGCCCCAGCATTTT. This codes for CASSRRQGNNQPQHF.

V gene TRBV11-2 combines with J gene TRBJ2-5; TRBD1 agrees at 8 bases. V lost 4 bases and J lost 9; bases outside the gene matches: 13. Germline V gene data show CDR1 as SGHAT and CDR2 as FQNNGV. CDR3 length: 15 amino acids. CDR3: CASSSPGGRKIAQYF. The CDR3 bases are TGTGCCAGCAGCTCCCCAGGGGGCAGGAAAATCGCCCAGTACTTC.

The chain combines TRBV18 with TRBJ1-1; weak D call: TRBD1 (5 bases). The V gene's germline CDR1 is KGHSH and CDR2 LQKENI. The CDR3 runs to 13 residues. V lost 2 bases and J 3 bases, leaving 7 bases between the germline ends. The CDR3 here is CASSPSQDTEAFF. The CDR3 bases are TGTGCCAGCTCACCATCACAGGACACTGAAGCTTTCTTT.

The CDR3: CASSLMLGTGELFF. The CDR3 DNA is TGTGCCAGCAGCTTGATGTTGGGTACCGGGGAGCTGTTTTTT. This chain joins TRBV11-2 and TRBJ2-2; D is undetermined. Germline V lookup: CDR1 SGHAT, CDR2 FQNNGV. The CDR3 sequence is 14 residues long. V shed 3 bases and J shed 5 bases, with 10 bases lying between them.

The count of this clone is one. The chain uses TRBV6-5 and TRBJ2-5; unclear D gene. Per the germline V gene, CDR1 is MNHEY and CDR2 is SVGAGI. The germline V and J ends were trimmed by 8 bases and 1 base, with 11 bases remaining between them. This CDR3 has 13 amino acids. Written as DNA, the CDR3 is TGTGCCAGCCGGGCCGAAGGCCAAGAGACCCAGTACTTC. This translates into CASRAEGQETQYF.

The V gene is TRBV25-1, the J gene TRBJ2-3; a weak D match, TRBD2 (6 bases). V lost 1 base, J lost 3 bases, and 14 bases lay in between. The CDR3 covers 16 residues. Looked up from germline, CDR1 is MGHDK and CDR2 is SYGVNS. The CDR3: CASSESGIGGTDTQYF. The DNA of the CDR3 is TGTGCCAGCAGTGAATCGGGGATAGGAGGGACAGATACGCAGTATTTT.

The J gene is TRBJ1-1, the V gene TRBV19; D gene unclear. This CDR3 has 15 amino acids. CDR1 is LNHDA and CDR2 is SQIVND in the germline V gene (reference sequence). Trimming cost V 3 bases and J 7 bases, with 18 bases left between them. CDR3 loop: CASSIGPGRSIEAFF. CDR3 DNA sequence: TGTGCCAGTAGTATTGGCCCAGGACGTTCGATTGAAGCTTTCTTT.

The chain recombines TRBV5-1 with TRBJ2-7; 8 bases are shared with TRBD2. CDR3 length equals 15 residues. Germline V gene data show CDR1 as SGHRS and CDR2 as YFSETQ. J gave up 4 bases and V 2 bases, and 8 bases lay outside the gene matches. The CDR3 nucleotides are TGCGCCAGCAGCTTCGTGCCGGGAGGGAAATACGAGCAGTACTTC. This codes for CASSFVPGGKYEQYF.

The chain uses TRBV19 and TRBJ1-5; no clear D gene. The CDR3 is 13 amino acids. In germline, CDR1 is LNHDA, CDR2 SQIVND (reference sequence). Trimming removed 5 bases from V and 8 bases from J, with 13 bases in between. The CDR3 protein is CASSLRRGEPQHF. The DNA for the CDR3 is TGTGCCAGTAGTCTCCGGCGCGGGGAGCCCCAGCATTTT.